The 21 T cell receptor beta chains below all came from one sample that was sequenced in a study of T-cell memory formation after mild COVID-19. TCRdb re-analysed the 5' RACE reads in MiXCR, keeping a single row per CDR3 protein. The table shows about 160,000 distinct CDR3 sequences, with 30% to 35% occurring only once. Sequencing was carried out using PBMCs or a T cell subset sorted from them (not recorded which). The receptors originated from an adult woman who had mild COVID-19 (a few samples of this study predate the infection). Cell type and time point are not known.

This clonotype was seen only a few times. This sequence joins TRBV7-2 and TRBJ2-3; D may be TRBD1 (5 bases). CDR1 and CDR2 (germline): SGHTA, FQGNSA. CDR3 length equals 13 residues. Trimming left V 7 bases short and J 8 bases short, with 16 bases between. The CDR3 DNA is TGTGCCAGCACCTCGAACAACCAGGGTACGCAGTATTTT. It encodes CASTSNNQGTQYF.

This clonotype showed up just a few times. CDR3: CASSQEGAEAYEQYF. The DNA for the CDR3 is TGCGCCAGCAGCCAAGAGGGAGCGGAGGCCTACGAGCAGTACTTC. The V call is TRBV4-3, the J call TRBJ2-7; tentatively, D is TRBD2 (5 bases). V was clipped by 0 bases and J by 2 bases, with 11 bases between them. CDR3 length: 15 residues. Germline V gives CDR1 LGHNA, CDR2 YSLEER.

This clonotype has more than one count but fewer than ten. The chain recombines TRBV30 with TRBJ2-5; D is possibly TRBD1 (5 bases). Trimming removed 2 bases at V and 2 bases at J, with 6 bases between. Germline assignment: CDR1 GTSNPN and CDR2 SVGIG (reference sequence). This CDR3 comprises 12 residues. CDR3 in amino acids: CAWSRGQETQYF. The CDR3 bases are TGTGCCTGGAGTAGGGGACAAGAGACCCAGTACTTC.

This clonotype was found many times. The chain employs TRBV24-1 and TRBJ2-2, with TRBD2 matching over 8 bases. Germline V CDR1 and CDR2: KGHDR, SFDVKD. The CDR3 is 15 amino acids. The trim removed 6 bases at V and 5 bases at J, leaving 7 bases unmatched. The CDR3 region is CATSREGLYTGELFF. CDR3 nucleotide sequence: TGTGCCACCAGTCGGGAGGGCCTTTATACCGGGGAGCTGTTTTTT.

This clonotype was counted between two and nine times. The J gene is TRBJ2-1, the V gene TRBV6-2 or TRBV6-3, with TRBD2 identical over 14 bases. V lost 8 bases to trimming and J lost 10 bases; unmatched junction nucleotides: 10. CDR3 size: 15 residues. The V gene's germline CDR1 is MNHEY and CDR2 SVGEGT. CDR3 nucleotides: TGTGCCAGCGGAATCGGGACTAGCGGGGGTCAGGAGCAGTTCTTC. Translating gives CASGIGTSGGQEQFF.

The chain uses TRBV2 and TRBJ1-6, with D possibly being TRBD1 (6 bases). This CDR3 spans 16 amino acids. Trimming took off 6 bases at V and 0 bases at J, with 12 bases between the two ends. The V gene's germline CDR1 is SNHLY and CDR2 FYNNEI. CDR3: CASSSRGSSYNSPLHF. Here the CDR3 DNA reads TGTGCCAGCAGCTCCAGGGGAAGCTCCTATAATTCACCCCTCCACTTT.

Note on this clonotype: An end of the junction differs from the germline gene, which may be a read error. The CDR3 DNA follows: TGTGCCAGAAGCTCACTTCGGACAGGGCAATTATATACGCAGTATTTT. This sequence encodes CARSSLRTGQLYTQYF. V and J are TRBV11-2 and TRBJ2-3; 8 bases match TRBD1. Germline values: CDR1 SGHAT, CDR2 FQNNGV. This CDR3 comprises 16 residues.

The J gene is TRBJ2-2, the V gene TRBV29-1; D ambiguous. The V gene lost 7 bases and the J gene lost 7 bases, with 10 bases spanning the gap. CDR1 and CDR2 from the germline V gene are SQVTM and ANQGSEA. The CDR3 extends over 11 amino acids. CDR3 amino acids: CSGTWDGELFF. CDR3 bases: TGCAGCGGTACATGGGACGGGGAGCTGTTTTTT.

There are a few counts of this clonotype. The V gene is TRBV20-1, the J gene TRBJ2-5, with 10 bases fitting TRBD2. Germline CDR1 reads DFQATT; CDR2 reads SNEGSKA (reference sequence). With V trimmed by 0 bases and J by 7 bases, 8 bases remained unmatched. The CDR3 spans 15 residues. CDR3 loop: CSARDIASGRGTQYF. For the CDR3, the DNA is TGCAGTGCTAGAGATATAGCTAGCGGGAGAGGGACCCAGTACTTC.

The chain uses TRBV6-6 and TRBJ2-7; D is perhaps TRBD1 (6 bases). This CDR3 region has 14 residues. Germline CDR1 reads MNHNY; CDR2 reads SVGAGI (reference sequence). Trimming shortened V by 11 bases and J by 0 bases, and 17 bases separated the two germline ends. CDR3 residues: CAVSRQEDSYEQYF. CDR3 coding DNA: TGTGCCGTCTCCAGACAGGAAGACTCCTACGAGCAGTACTTC.

This clonotype was detected only a few times. The V and J genes are TRBV18 and TRBJ2-5; weak D call: TRBD1 (7 bases). V gave up 3 bases and J gave up 4 bases, with 9 bases separating them. CDR1 is KGHSH and CDR2 is LQKENI in the germline V gene. The CDR3 has 13 amino acids. In DNA form, the CDR3 reads TGTGCCAGCTCACCTCAGGGGGGAGAGACCCAGTACTTC. Protein sequence: CASSPQGGETQYF.

The chain has TRBV6-2 or TRBV6-3 and TRBJ2-2; maybe TRBD2 (7 bases). V shed 6 bases and J shed 4 bases, with 12 bases lying between them. Germline CDR1 reads MNHEY; CDR2 reads SVGEGT. This CDR3 spans 14 amino acids. The CDR3 spells CASRSGGSTGELFF. The CDR3 DNA sequence: TGTGCCAGCAGATCGGGGGGCAGCACCGGGGAGCTGTTTTTT.

The genes are TRBV2 and TRBJ1-5; the D gene is possibly TRBD1 (5 bases). Looked up from germline, CDR1 is SNHLY and CDR2 is FYNNEI. V was pared by 6 bases and J by 5 bases, with 14 bases between. The CDR3 extends over 14 amino acids. As DNA, the CDR3 is TGTGCCAGCAGGGCGACAGTTACCGATCAGCCCCAGCATTTT. Amino acid sequence: CASRATVTDQPQHF.

V gene TRBV4-2 combines with J gene TRBJ1-2; D is undetermined. V lost 3 bases, J lost 4 bases, and 12 bases lay in between. Per germline, CDR1 LGHNA and CDR2 YNFKEQ. CDR3 length: 14 amino acids. The CDR3 region has the DNA TGTGCCAGCAGCCAGTACGGGCTGGGCTATGGCTACACCTTC. It encodes CASSQYGLGYGYTF.

The chain links TRBV2 to TRBJ1-1; no clear D gene. Trimming left V 6 bases short and J 8 bases short, with 16 bases between. CDR3 length: 13 amino acids. Germline V gene lookup returns CDR1 SNHLY and CDR2 FYNNEI. The CDR3: CASRNFPGLEAFF. The CDR3 nucleotides read TGTGCCAGCAGGAACTTCCCGGGCCTCGAAGCTTTCTTT.

This sequence joins TRBV20-1 and TRBJ2-7; a possible D gene is TRBD1 (5 bases). The CDR3 length is 15 residues. V lost 6 bases, J lost 1 base, and 19 bases lay in between. Germline V gene data show CDR1 as DFQATT and CDR2 as SNEGSKA (reference sequence). The CDR3 region is CSASPLLGQSYEQYF. Here the CDR3 DNA reads TGCAGTGCCTCACCACTACTCGGACAATCCTACGAGCAGTACTTC.

The chain carries TRBV4-1 and TRBJ1-1; D is unclear. The CDR3 runs to 15 residues. Germline V gene sequence: CDR1 MGHRA, CDR2 YSYEKL. Trimming removed 0 bases from V and 9 bases from J, with 17 bases in between. In nucleotides, the CDR3 is TGCGCCAGCAGCCAAGATCCGCCCGGCCCGGTGAAAGCTTTCTTT. Residues: CASSQDPPGPVKAFF.

This clonotype was detected once. V usage is TRBV4-2 and J usage is TRBJ1-2, with 9 bases identical to TRBD1. The CDR3 is made up of 16 amino acids. With V trimmed by 3 bases and J by 4 bases, 9 bases remained unmatched. Germline lookup yields CDR1 LGHNA and CDR2 YNFKEQ. Written as DNA, the CDR3 is TGTGCCAGCAGCCAGGGATTGGACAGGGGAGGCTATGGCTACACCTTC. Translation gives CASSQGLDRGGYGYTF.

This clonotype was seen a few times. V usage is TRBV19 and J usage is TRBJ1-2; D gene unclear. Trimming left V 5 bases short and J 2 bases short, with 6 bases between. Looked up from germline, CDR1 is LNHDA and CDR2 is SQIVND (reference sequence). This CDR3 has 12 amino acids. Here the CDR3 reads CASSGQNYGYTF. The CDR3 coding sequence is TGTGCCAGTAGTGGGCAAAACTATGGCTACACCTTC.

A few counts support this clonotype. The chain combines TRBV12-3 or TRBV12-4 with TRBJ2-7, with D perhaps matching TRBD1 (5 bases). Trimming removed 6 bases from V and 6 bases from J, with 9 bases in between. This CDR3 comprises 11 residues. The CDR3, as DNA: TGTGCCAGCAGACAGGAATCCGAGCAGTACTTC. It codes for CASRQESEQYF.

This clonotype was counted only a few times. V and J are TRBV20-1 and TRBJ1-5; D gene ambiguous. The germline gives CDR1 DFQATT, CDR2 SNEGSKA (reference sequence). CDR3 length: 17 amino acids. V lost 0 bases and J lost 4, with 19 bases in between. The DNA of the CDR3 is TGCAGTGCTAGAGATTGGGAGACAAGTGAGCTAAATCAGCCCCAGCATTTT. It specifies CSARDWETSELNQPQHF.